The TCR beta chain under discussion was sequenced for a study of T-cell reconstitution after alpha-beta-depleted transplantation in children. The V and J ends lost 2 bases and 3 bases, in that order; junction bases with no gene match: 13. The CDR3 is 18 amino acids. Unique molecular identifiers were built into the TCRbeta library. TCRdb re-derived calls from the PCR reads in MiXCR, one entry per CDR3 protein. The sample lists 440,000 or so distinct CDR3 sequences, roughly a tenth occurring once. This clonotype was seen a few times. The clonotype comes from a human donor who donated a stem cell graft to a child with acute myeloid leukemia. Sample: PBMCs from the stem cell graft donor, taken from the stem cell graft. The chain uses TRBV12-3 or TRBV12-4 and TRBJ2-3; 8 bases align to TRBD2. This CDR3 is CASSLSWGSGEGTDTQYF. The CDR3 DNA reads as TGTGCCAGCAGTTTATCATGGGGTAGCGGGGAAGGGACAGATACGCAGTATTTT.